This TCR beta chain was identified in a study of somatic mutations in cytotoxic T cells in rheumatoid arthritis. The method was immunoSEQ multiplex PCR; TCRdb's version includes in-frame clones alone and lacks a portion of them. The sample records 15,000 to 20,000 clones, about three quarters being singletons. Trimming took off 6 bases at V and 6 bases at J, with 14 bases between the two ends. The CDR3 runs to 13 residues. Germline V gene sequence: CDR1 SQVTM, CDR2 ANQGSEA. The specimen was CD8+ T cells sorted from blood. The V call is TRBV29-1, the J call TRBJ2-2, with D possibly TRBD2 on 5 matching bases. This receptor was identified in an adult with rheumatoid arthritis. CDR3 loop: CSVPGEQSGELFF. The DNA for the CDR3 is TGCAGCGTCCCCGGGGAACAGTCCGGGGAGCTGTTTTTT.